These 32 T cell receptor beta chains share one sample of origin, sequenced in a study of cytomegalovirus exposure and HLA in healthy donors. Clones were sequenced by immunoSEQ multiplex PCR, and TCRdb holds only the in-frame ones, with some missing. In the table there are tens of thousands of clones, approximately 95% of which are singletons. The sequenced sample was PBMCs. The receptors here all came from a woman aged 18-29 years in good health and CMV-seronegative.

The chain recombines TRBV5-6 with TRBJ2-7, with 12 bases lining up with TRBD1. CDR1 is SGHDT, CDR2 YYEEEE, per germline. The CDR3 sequence is 14 residues long. The V and J ends lost 5 bases and 7 bases, in that order; junction bases with no gene match: 7. CDR3 nucleotide sequence: TGTGCCAGCAGAATGGGACAGGGGGCCGGGGAGCAGTACTTC. Amino acid sequence: CASRMGQGAGEQYF.

V gene TRBV2 combines with J gene TRBJ1-1; no reliable D call. V lost 6 bases and J lost 6, with 14 bases in between. Germline V gene sequence: CDR1 SNHLY, CDR2 FYNNEI. The CDR3 length is 13 residues. CDR3 nucleotides: TGTGCCAGCAGCCGCGAAAACGGGGCTGAAGCTTTCTTT. Residues: CASSRENGAEAFF.

The chain joins TRBV28 to TRBJ1-5; TRBD1 agrees at 8 bases. V shed 3 bases and J 9 bases; nucleotides not matched to a gene: 13. Looked up from germline, CDR1 is MDHEN and CDR2 is SYDVKM. The CDR3 spans 16 residues. CDR3 in amino acids: CASSLGRQGAPGPQHF. DNA for the CDR3: TGTGCCAGCAGTTTGGGCCGCCAGGGGGCCCCGGGGCCCCAGCATTTT. The full variable domain, its missing parts supplied by reference TRBV28 and TRBJ1-5, is DVKVTQSSRYLVKRTGEKVFLECVQDMDHENMFWYRQDPGLGLRLIYFSYDVKMKEKGDIPEGYSVSREKKERFSLILESASTNQTSMYLCASSLGRQGAPGPQHFGDGTRLSIL.

The J gene is TRBJ2-5, the V gene TRBV9; D might be TRBD2 (6 bases). CDR1 and CDR2 from the germline V gene are SGDLS and YYNGEE. The length of the CDR3 is 15 residues. V was trimmed by 0 bases and J by 2 bases, leaving 11 bases between them. The CDR3 DNA sequence: TGTGCCAGCAGCGTAGTTGGGCGGGAACAAGAGACCCAGTACTTC. As protein: CASSVVGREQETQYF. Full variable domain (remainder filled in from reference TRBV9 and TRBJ2-5): DSGVTQTPKHLITATGQRVTLRCSPRSGDLSVYWYQQSLDQGLQFLIQYYNGEERAKGNILERFSAQQFPDLHSELNLSSLELGDSALYFCASSVVGREQETQYFGPGTRLLVL.

The chain has TRBV29-1 and TRBJ2-3, with D possibly matching TRBD1 (5 bases). V was pared by 7 bases and J by 0 bases, with 20 bases between. The CDR3 has 16 amino acids. Germline CDR1 is SQVTM and CDR2 is ANQGSEA. CDR3: CSAAWGRGPSTDTQYF. For the CDR3, the DNA is TGCAGCGCCGCTTGGGGCCGCGGCCCAAGCACAGATACGCAGTATTTT.

CDR3 amino acids: CASSEGGGATGELFF. CDR3 sequence (DNA): TGTGCCAGCAGTGAAGGTGGGGGGGCCACCGGGGAGCTGTTTTTT. The chain uses TRBV6-1 and TRBJ2-2, with D tentatively TRBD2 (7 bases). CDR3 length equals 15 residues. The germline V gene encodes CDR1 MNHNS and CDR2 SASEGT. The V gene lost 1 base and the J gene lost 4 bases, with 10 bases spanning the gap.

CDR3 residues: CAQAAGRGSFGNTIYF. CDR3 nucleotides: TGTGCCCAAGCGGCGGGCAGGGGGAGCTTTGGAAACACCATATATTTT. This sequence joins TRBV19 and TRBJ1-3; 7 positions match TRBD1. CDR3 length equals 16 residues. Germline trimming cut 11 bases from V and 3 bases from J; bases unmatched to any gene: 16. Germline assignment: CDR1 LNHDA and CDR2 SQIVND (reference sequence). The complete variable domain, with remaining parts taken from reference TRBV19 and TRBJ1-3, reads DGGITQSPKYLFRKEGQNVTLSCEQNLNHDAMYWYRQDPGQGLRLIYYSQIVNDFQKGDIAEGYSVSREKKESFPLTVTSAQKNPTAFYLCAQAAGRGSFGNTIYFGEGSWLTVV.

The rearrangement links TRBV7-9 to TRBJ2-1; a possible D gene is TRBD2 (5 bases). Germline V lookup: CDR1 SEHNR, CDR2 FQNEAQ (reference sequence). V was clipped by 4 bases and J by 4 bases, with 8 bases between them. The CDR3 loop spans 13 amino acids. The DNA for the CDR3 is TGTGCCAGCAGCTCCACGGGGTACAATGAGCAGTTCTTC. It codes for CASSSTGYNEQFF. Looking up the rest from reference TRBV7-9 and TRBJ2-1 gives the full variable domain: DTGVSQNPRHKITKRGQNVTFRCDPISEHNRLYWYRQTLGQGPEFLTYFQNEAQLEKSRLLSDRFSAERPKGSFSTLEIQRTEQGDSAMYLCASSSTGYNEQFFGPGTRLTVL.

This chain uses TRBV28 with TRBJ2-7, with TRBD1 matching 7 bases. In germline, CDR1 is MDHEN, CDR2 SYDVKM. CDR3 size: 15 residues. The trim removed 6 bases at V and 2 bases at J, leaving 10 bases unmatched. The CDR3 bases are TGTGCCAGCAGCCCGGACAGGCCGACCCCCTACGAGCAGTACTTC. Protein: CASSPDRPTPYEQYF.

The sample holds one count of this clone. The V gene is TRBV19, the J gene TRBJ2-1; 8 bases fit TRBD2. Trimming cost V 10 bases and J 8 bases; bases outside gene matches: 10. The CDR3 length is 13 residues. In germline, CDR1 is LNHDA, CDR2 SQIVND (reference sequence). DNA for the CDR3: TGTGCCACCCGGGGTAGCGGGGTCCATGAGCAGTTCTTC. This translates into CATRGSGVHEQFF.

This chain uses TRBV7-2 with TRBJ2-1; 12 bases fit TRBD2. The junction had 6 bases not matched to a gene; V was cut back by 0 bases and J by 9 bases. The CDR3 loop spans 16 amino acids. CDR1 SGHTA and CDR2 FQGNSA come from the germline V gene. The CDR3 is CASSLAPSGGAFEQFF. CDR3 coding DNA: TGTGCCAGCAGCTTAGCGCCTAGCGGGGGGGCGTTTGAGCAGTTCTTC.

This clone was counted a single time. Here the CDR3 reads CASSKTSGGEGKQFF. As DNA, the CDR3 is TGTGCCAGCAGCAAGACTAGCGGGGGGGAAGGTAAGCAGTTCTTC. The chain carries TRBV5-4 and TRBJ2-1; 14 bases are shared with TRBD2. With 4 bases clipped from V and 11 bases from J, the junction kept 8 bases outside the gene matches. Per germline, CDR1 SGHNT and CDR2 YYREEE (reference sequence). The length of the CDR3 is 15 residues.

The chain joins TRBV28 to TRBJ1-1, with D possibly matching TRBD1 (5 bases). The CDR3 consists of 14 residues. Trimming left V 4 bases short and J 1 base short, with 10 bases between. CDR1 MDHEN and CDR2 SYDVKM come from the germline V gene. CDR3 region: CASSSTGENTEAFF. The CDR3 DNA reads as TGTGCCAGCAGTTCCACAGGAGAGAACACTGAAGCTTTCTTT.

This clone was counted a single time. This chain joins TRBV4-1 and TRBJ2-1; 7 nucleotides align to TRBD2. The V and J ends lost 4 bases and 4 bases, in that order; junction bases with no gene match: 19. The CDR3 contains 19 residues. The germline V gene encodes CDR1 MGHRA and CDR2 YSYEKL. The CDR3 here is CASSRIIPRWGGPYNEQFF. For the CDR3, the DNA is TGCGCCAGCAGCCGAATAATCCCCCGCTGGGGAGGGCCATACAATGAGCAGTTCTTC.

The chain joins TRBV27 to TRBJ2-7; the D is unclear. The CDR3 extends over 13 amino acids. Germline assignment: CDR1 MNHEY and CDR2 SMNVEV (reference sequence). Trimming removed 6 bases at V and 5 bases at J, with 14 bases between. CDR3: CASRMRGSHEQYF. CDR3 DNA sequence: TGTGCCAGCAGGATGCGAGGTAGCCACGAGCAGTACTTC.

The J gene is TRBJ2-1, the V gene TRBV25-1; 7 bases fit TRBD1. The J segment lost 9 bases and the V segment lost 4 bases, leaving 12 bases of the junction unmatched. The CDR3 consists of 15 residues. In germline, CDR1 is MGHDK, CDR2 SYGVNS. The CDR3 region has the DNA TGTGCCAGCAGTGTTGCAGGGGGTGCTAACAGTGAGCAGTTCTTC. It specifies CASSVAGGANSEQFF.

The V gene is TRBV2, the J gene TRBJ1-5; tentatively, D is TRBD1 (5 bases). Trimming pared 5 bases from V and 4 bases from J, leaving 9 bases between. CDR3 length: 13 residues. CDR1 and CDR2 from the germline V gene are SNHLY and FYNNEI. CDR3 sequence: CASSPDRNQPQHF. The CDR3 coding sequence is TGTGCCAGCAGTCCCGACAGAAATCAGCCCCAGCATTTT.

V and J are TRBV11-3 and TRBJ2-7, with D unclear. From germline, CDR1 is SGHNT and CDR2 YENEEA. The V gene lost 4 bases and the J gene lost 4 bases, with 2 bases spanning the gap. This CDR3 spans 10 amino acids. This CDR3 is CASSSYEQYF. The CDR3 DNA reads TGTGCCAGCAGCTCGTACGAGCAGTACTTC.

The chain recombines TRBV12-5 with TRBJ2-1; 7 bases agree with TRBD2. Germline V lookup: CDR1 LGHNT, CDR2 FRNRAP. This CDR3 comprises 11 residues. V was clipped by 8 bases and J by 6 bases; unmatched bases: 1. The CDR3 sequence is CASTGGNEQFF. DNA of the CDR3: TGTGCTAGTACGGGGGGCAATGAGCAGTTCTTC.

The CDR3 sequence: CASSWGRGQPDYEQYF. In nucleotides, the CDR3 is TGTGCCAGCAGCTGGGGTCGGGGACAGCCAGACTACGAGCAGTACTTC. The chain links TRBV5-4 to TRBJ2-7; 7 bases map to TRBD1. This CDR3 is 16 amino acids long. The junction had 12 bases not matched to a gene; V was cut back by 3 bases and J by 3 bases. Germline V gene sequence: CDR1 SGHNT, CDR2 YYREEE (reference sequence).

Note on this clone: Germline and junction disagree at one end, which may indicate a read error. Additional DNA sequences in this sample encode the identical CDR3. The rearrangement uses TRBV2 and TRBJ1-1; D perhaps matches TRBD1 (6 bases). The CDR3 has 14 amino acids. Looked up from germline, CDR1 is SNHLY and CDR2 is FYNNEI. The DNA for the CDR3 is TGTGCTAGCAGTGATTGGACAGTTAACACTGAAGCTTTCTTT. This encodes CASSDWTVNTEAFF.

V is TRBV4-1 and J is TRBJ2-3; 9 bases are shared with TRBD1. The J segment lost 4 bases and the V segment lost 0 bases, leaving 8 bases of the junction unmatched. Germline assignment: CDR1 MGHRA and CDR2 YSYEKL. This CDR3 spans 17 amino acids. The CDR3 region is CASSQDPPDRGPDTQYF. The CDR3 DNA reads TGCGCCAGCAGCCAAGATCCCCCGGACAGGGGCCCAGATACGCAGTATTTT.

The rearrangement joins TRBV2 to TRBJ2-7, with 8 bases lining up with TRBD2. V lost 11 bases and J lost 2; bases outside the gene matches: 11. This CDR3 contains 14 residues. The germline CDR1 and CDR2 sequences are SNHLY and FYNNEI. The DNA for the CDR3 is TGTGCCGGCCAAAACCGGGAGGGCCCCTACGAGCAGTACTTC. Residues: CAGQNREGPYEQYF.

The chain links TRBV6-5 to TRBJ1-4, with 7 positions matching TRBD1. The V gene's germline CDR1 is MNHEY and CDR2 SVGAGI. CDR3 length equals 15 residues. V was clipped by 7 bases and J by 2 bases; unmatched bases: 7. CDR3 bases: TGTGCCAGCACCCGGACAGGCAACACTAATGAAAAACTGTTTTTT. Translation gives CASTRTGNTNEKLFF.

This chain connects TRBV19 to TRBJ1-3, with 7 bases fitting TRBD1. Per germline, CDR1 LNHDA and CDR2 SQIVND (reference sequence). This CDR3 spans 13 amino acids. J lost 7 bases, V lost 4 bases, and 4 bases had no gene match. The CDR3 reads CASSTTGWNTIYF. The CDR3 coding sequence is TGTGCCAGTAGTACGACAGGGTGGAACACCATATATTTT.

This chain links TRBV7-8 with TRBJ2-6, with 9 positions matching TRBD1. The CDR3 spans 18 residues. V dropped 1 base and J dropped 4; count of bases not matched to a gene: 8. The germline CDR1 and CDR2 sequences are SGHVS and FQNEAQ. The CDR3 sequence: CASSLVDRGQQGANVLTF. In DNA form, the CDR3 reads TGTGCCAGCAGCTTAGTGGACAGGGGACAGCAAGGGGCCAACGTCCTGACTTTC.

The chain uses TRBV19 and TRBJ1-5; D remains ambiguous. The CDR3 is 12 residues long. Between the trimmed V and J ends, which lost 5 bases and 7 bases, there was a span of 9 bases. Germline V CDR1 and CDR2: LNHDA, SQIVND (reference sequence). The CDR3 spells CASSPGWQPQHF. For the CDR3, the DNA is TGTGCCAGTAGTCCCGGGTGGCAGCCCCAGCATTTT.

The V call is TRBV15, the J call TRBJ1-5; D gene ambiguous. The CDR3 extends over 15 amino acids. Trimming removed 3 bases from V and 0 bases from J, with 9 bases in between. CDR1 and CDR2 (germline): LNHNV, YYDKDF (reference sequence). DNA of the CDR3: TGTGCCACCAGCAGGGGCAGCTATAGCAATCAGCCCCAGCATTTT. This sequence encodes CATSRGSYSNQPQHF.

CDR3: CATGLSGAYEQYF. CDR3 DNA sequence: TGTGCCACCGGACTTTCTGGGGCCTACGAGCAGTACTTC. V is TRBV15 and J is TRBJ2-7, with TRBD2 as a possible D gene (5 bases). Germline assignment: CDR1 LNHNV and CDR2 YYDKDF (reference sequence). Trimming took 8 bases from V and 2 from J, leaving 13 bases between them. The length of the CDR3 is 13 residues.

This sequence joins TRBV9 and TRBJ2-5; no firm D call. This CDR3 has 14 residues. The germline V and J ends were trimmed by 0 bases and 0 bases, with 6 bases remaining between them. Germline-derived CDR1 and CDR2 are SGDLS and YYNGEE. CDR3 sequence reads: CASSVGGHQETQYF. Written as DNA, the CDR3 is TGTGCCAGCAGCGTAGGAGGTCACCAAGAGACCCAGTACTTC.

The rearrangement uses TRBV7-9 and TRBJ1-2; D is uncertain. The CDR3 has 16 residues. CDR1 and CDR2 from the germline V gene are SEHNR and FQNEAQ (reference sequence). Trimming pared 5 bases from V and 2 bases from J, leaving 18 bases between. The CDR3 region has the DNA TGTGCCAGCAGCCCGGGGTTTTCGGCGATAAACTATGGCTACACCTTC. Translating gives CASSPGFSAINYGYTF.

The chain recombines TRBV2 with TRBJ2-1; 7 positions agree with TRBD2. Germline CDR1 and CDR2: SNHLY and FYNNEI. The V and J ends lost 2 bases and 8 bases, in that order; junction bases with no gene match: 3. There are 13 residues in the CDR3. CDR3 amino acids: CASSEWGGDEQFF. CDR3 nucleotide sequence: TGTGCCAGCAGTGAATGGGGGGGGGATGAGCAGTTCTTC.